The 31 T cell receptor beta chains reported below all come from one sample, sequenced in a study of cytomegalovirus exposure and HLA in healthy donors. Primers included in the PCR were 60 Vbeta and 13 Jbeta primers. The assay was immunoSEQ multiplex PCR, and TCRdb's table has in-frame clones only and misses some. Of tens of thousands of clones in the sample, 65% to 80% were seen once. Sequencing was done on a sample of PBMCs. Receptors originate from a man in his sixties in good health and CMV-seronegative.

The V gene is TRBV2, the J gene TRBJ1-2, with a weak D call TRBD1 (6 bases). V lost 3 bases and J lost 5, with 22 bases in between. The germline CDR1 and CDR2 sequences are SNHLY and FYNNEI. This CDR3 has 17 residues. For the CDR3, the DNA is TGTGCCAGCAGTGATTGGGGCAGCGAAGTAGGGGGTTATGGCTACACCTTC. It yields the protein CASSDWGSEVGGYGYTF.

The J gene is TRBJ1-4, the V gene TRBV19; TRBD1 aligns across 9 bases. The CDR3 is 14 residues long. Germline values: CDR1 LNHDA, CDR2 SQIVND (reference sequence). V shed 4 bases, J shed 8 bases, and the junction held 5 bases outside the gene matches. The DNA of the CDR3 is TGTGCCAGTAGTACACAGGGGGCAGAAGAAAAACTGTTTTTT. Translated, it gives CASSTQGAEEKLFF.

This clone is medium-sized by share. The rearrangement uses TRBV4-1 and TRBJ2-7, with D tentatively TRBD2 (6 bases). Trimming took off 3 bases at V and 7 bases at J, with 16 bases between the two ends. Per germline, CDR1 MGHRA and CDR2 YSYEKL. CDR3 length: 14 residues. CDR3 in DNA: TGCGCCAGCAGCCAGAAGATCGGGGGTCGGGAGCAGTACTTC. Translating gives CASSQKIGGREQYF.

The chain uses TRBV4-1 and TRBJ1-6; D is perhaps TRBD1 (6 bases). Germline CDR1 is MGHRA and CDR2 is YSYEKL. Trimming took 0 bases from V and 10 from J, leaving 7 bases between them. The CDR3 has 13 amino acids. CDR3 sequence reads: CASSQEGHSPLHF. DNA of the CDR3: TGCGCCAGCAGCCAAGAGGGACACTCACCCCTCCACTTT.

This clone has only one observation. The rearrangement links TRBV2 to TRBJ2-7; a weak D match, TRBD1 (6 bases). This CDR3 has 14 amino acids. Trimming took 6 bases from V and 1 from J, leaving 13 bases between them. Germline values: CDR1 SNHLY, CDR2 FYNNEI. The CDR3 spells CASSPGTPSYEQYF. The CDR3 nucleotides read TGTGCCAGCAGCCCGGGGACACCGTCCTACGAGCAGTACTTC.

This rearrangement joins TRBV27 to TRBJ1-1, with D tentatively TRBD1 (5 bases). Germline values: CDR1 MNHEY, CDR2 SMNVEV (reference sequence). The CDR3 consists of 16 residues. The ends were cut back, 4 bases at V and 4 bases at J, with 19 bases in the middle. CDR3 sequence: CASSYHLPGLITEAFF. Here the CDR3 DNA reads TGTGCCAGCAGTTATCATTTACCGGGACTAATCACTGAAGCTTTCTTT.

The rearrangement uses TRBV9 and TRBJ2-2; D may be TRBD2 (6 bases). CDR1 and CDR2 from the germline V gene are SGDLS and YYNGEE. V was pared by 3 bases and J by 2 bases, with 8 bases between. The CDR3 loop spans 14 amino acids. The CDR3 coding sequence is TGTGCCAGCAGCGGGAGGGGCAACACCGGGGAGCTGTTTTTT. Its translation is CASSGRGNTGELFF.

This clone was counted once. The V gene is TRBV2, the J gene TRBJ2-3, with a weak D call TRBD2 (5 bases). Looked up from germline, CDR1 is SNHLY and CDR2 is FYNNEI. The V end lost 2 bases, the J end lost 1 base, and 7 bases lay between the germline ends. CDR3 length equals 14 residues. The CDR3 is CASSERTGTDTQYF. CDR3 in DNA: TGTGCCAGCAGTGAACGGACTGGCACAGATACGCAGTATTTT.

The chain couples TRBV2 to TRBJ1-2; 8 bases map to TRBD1. Germline lookup yields CDR1 SNHLY and CDR2 FYNNEI. The J segment lost 8 bases and the V segment lost 4 bases, leaving 9 bases of the junction unmatched. The length of the CDR3 is 14 residues. The CDR3 DNA is TGTGCCAGCAGTGTTAGGCAGGGGGCACAGGGCTACACCTTC. It codes for CASSVRQGAQGYTF.

A word on this clone: The junction and the germline gene differ at one end; a read error may be behind it. The gene calls are TRBV7-9 and TRBJ1-4, with D maybe TRBD1 (5 bases). CDR1 and CDR2 (germline): SEHNR, FQNEAQ (reference sequence). The CDR3 runs 17 residues. CDR3 region: CSSSLAQAPATNEKLFF. The CDR3 DNA reads TGTTCCAGCAGCTTAGCACAGGCCCCTGCAACTAATGAAAAACTGTTTTTT.

The V and J genes are TRBV7-8 and TRBJ2-7; 12 nucleotides agree with TRBD2. Germline assignment: CDR1 SGHVS and CDR2 FQNEAQ. The CDR3 covers 17 residues. V shed 5 bases, J shed 4 bases, and the junction held 12 bases outside the gene matches. The CDR3 DNA follows: TGTGCCAGCAGCCTTAACCCCCCTACTAGCGGGGGGTACGAGCAGTACTTC. It specifies CASSLNPPTSGGYEQYF.

The chain is built from TRBV5-1 and TRBJ2-5, with 7 bases aligning to TRBD1. The CDR3 totals 15 residues. Germline CDR1 reads SGHRS; CDR2 reads YFSETQ. Trimming at V came to 4 bases and at J to 2 bases, leaving 8 bases not matched to a gene. The CDR3 here is CASSGAMGQQETQYF. Here the CDR3 DNA reads TGCGCCAGCAGCGGAGCAATGGGACAGCAAGAGACCCAGTACTTC. Complete variable domain (other parts from reference TRBV5-1 and TRBJ2-5): KAGVTQTPRYLIKTRGQQVTLSCSPISGHRSVSWYQQTPGQGLQFLFEYFSETQRNKGNFPGRFSGRQFSNSRSEMNVSTLELGDSALYLCASSGAMGQQETQYFGPGTRLLVL.

The rearrangement joins TRBV6-5 to TRBJ2-2, with no clear D. Germline assignment: CDR1 MNHEY and CDR2 SVGAGI. The CDR3 loop spans 15 amino acids. V lost 6 bases and J lost 1, with 12 bases in between. The CDR3 DNA reads TGTGCCAGCAGACCCACCGCAGGGAACACCGGGGAGCTGTTTTTT. This encodes CASRPTAGNTGELFF.

The chain carries TRBV4-2 and TRBJ2-1, with TRBD2 identical over 9 bases. After removal of 2 bases from V and 5 bases from J, the junction contained 7 bases not matched to a gene. Germline assignment: CDR1 LGHNA and CDR2 YNFKEQ. The CDR3 loop spans 16 amino acids. In DNA form, the CDR3 reads TGTGCCAGCAGCCAATTCAGCGGGGGGCCCAACAATGAGCAGTTCTTC. Translated, it gives CASSQFSGGPNNEQFF.

J is TRBJ2-7 and V is TRBV19; 11 bases map to TRBD2. Germline values: CDR1 LNHDA, CDR2 SQIVND (reference sequence). V lost 4 bases, J lost 0 bases, and 5 bases stayed unmatched. This CDR3 contains 16 residues. The CDR3, as DNA: TGTGCCAGTAGTACATCTAGCGGGGGGCTCTCCTACGAGCAGTACTTC. Encoded protein: CASSTSSGGLSYEQYF.

The V gene is TRBV21-1, the J gene TRBJ2-4; TRBD2, as called in the table, went unchecked against the DNA. TRBV21-1 is shown as a pseudogene. This CDR3 comprises 17 residues. Here the CDR3 reads CASSKELRGAAKNIQYF. CDR3 bases: TGTGCCAGCAGCAAAGAACTTCGGGGGGCCGCCAAAAACATTCAGTACTTC.

V gene TRBV5-1 combines with J gene TRBJ1-2; TRBD1 is a possible D gene (5 bases). The ends were cut back, 4 bases at V and 0 bases at J, with 10 bases in the middle. The CDR3 is 14 amino acids. Looked up from germline, CDR1 is SGHRS and CDR2 is YFSETQ. Here the CDR3 reads CASSQDSPNYGYTF. Here the CDR3 DNA reads TGCGCCAGCAGCCAAGACAGCCCTAACTATGGCTACACCTTC.

The chain combines TRBV27 with TRBJ1-2; TRBD1 aligns across 9 bases. V shed 8 bases, J shed 6 bases, and the junction held 13 bases outside the gene matches. This CDR3 is 15 amino acids long. CDR1 is MNHEY, CDR2 SMNVEV, per germline (reference sequence). The CDR3 nucleotides are TGTGCCAGCGGAACAGGGGGCTTTTATCTAGATGGCTACACCTTC. Its protein product is CASGTGGFYLDGYTF.

The chain has TRBV19 and TRBJ2-2; TRBD2 matches at 10 bases. The V and J ends lost 7 bases and 5 bases, in that order; junction bases with no gene match: 13. In germline, CDR1 is LNHDA, CDR2 SQIVND (reference sequence). CDR3 length: 17 amino acids. Here the CDR3 DNA reads TGTGCCAGTACGGCTAGCGGGGGCTCGGGGTGGACCGGGGAGCTGTTTTTT. This codes for CASTASGGSGWTGELFF.

CDR3 DNA sequence: TGTGCCAGCAGTGGGGGGCGTATAACCTATCAAGAGACCCAGTACTTC. Translation: CASSGGRITYQETQYF. This chain connects TRBV6-1 to TRBJ2-5; possibly TRBD1 for D (6 bases). Between the trimmed V and J ends, which lost 4 bases and 2 bases, there was a span of 17 bases. The CDR3 runs to 16 residues. Germline CDR1 reads MNHNS; CDR2 reads SASEGT.

The J gene is TRBJ2-3, the V gene TRBV2; possible D gene TRBD1, 6 bases. This CDR3 is built from 15 residues. In germline, CDR1 is SNHLY, CDR2 FYNNEI. V was cut by 1 base and J by 0 bases, with 8 bases left in between. The CDR3 DNA is TGTGCCAGCAGTGAAGGGGGGCATAGCACAGATACGCAGTATTTT. It specifies CASSEGGHSTDTQYF.

The rearrangement links TRBV21-1 to TRBJ1-1; TRBD1 is the table's D call and was not checked against the DNA. TRBV21-1 is a recognized pseudogene. The CDR3 consists of 14 residues. The CDR3 region is CASSGRTENTEAFF. The CDR3 DNA sequence: TGTGCCAGCAGCGGACGGACAGAAAACACTGAAGCTTTCTTT.

This clone was observed a single time. V and J are TRBV4-2 and TRBJ1-2; 11 bases match TRBD1. Germline assignment: CDR1 LGHNA and CDR2 YNFKEQ. The ends lost 3 bases at V and 8 bases at J; junction bases unmatched: 8. The length of the CDR3 is 15 residues. Here the CDR3 DNA reads TGTGCCAGCAGCCACTTGCCGGGACAGGGGGACGGCTACACCTTC. Its protein is CASSHLPGQGDGYTF.

The DNA of the CDR3 is TGTGCCAGCAGAAAACAGGGGGGCTATGGCTACACCTTC. It translates to CASRKQGGYGYTF. This sequence joins TRBV6-5 and TRBJ1-2; 8 bases fit TRBD1. V shed 6 bases and J 4 bases; nucleotides not matched to a gene: 4. The germline gives CDR1 MNHEY, CDR2 SVGAGI. CDR3 length equals 13 residues.

V usage is TRBV6-5 and J usage is TRBJ2-2; D gene ambiguous. Trimming stripped 3 bases from V and 3 bases from J, with 14 bases between. The CDR3 contains 16 residues. Germline lookup yields CDR1 MNHEY and CDR2 SVGAGI. The CDR3 nucleotides read TGTGCCAGCAGTTATAACCCCGGCGGTTACACCGGGGAGCTGTTTTTT. It translates to CASSYNPGGYTGELFF.

V is TRBV4-1 and J is TRBJ2-7; TRBD1 aligns across 7 bases. The CDR3 consists of 14 residues. Germline V gene data show CDR1 as MGHRA and CDR2 as YSYEKL. The ends lost 4 bases at V and 5 bases at J; junction bases unmatched: 8. For the CDR3, the DNA is TGCGCCAGCAGCCGCAGCGACAGGGCCCACGAGCAGTACTTC. This encodes CASSRSDRAHEQYF.

The rearrangement uses TRBV7-2 and TRBJ2-3; 10 bases are shared with TRBD1. The CDR3 contains 14 residues. Germline-derived CDR1 and CDR2 are SGHTA and FQGNSA. Losses at the gene ends were 5 bases for V and 5 bases for J; bases not matched to a gene: 4. The CDR3 region is CASSHRTGGDTQYF. CDR3 sequence (DNA): TGTGCCAGCAGCCATCGGACAGGGGGAGATACGCAGTATTTT.

The gene calls are TRBV30 and TRBJ2-2; a weak D match, TRBD1 (6 bases). The V gene lost 4 bases and the J gene lost 8 bases, with 17 bases spanning the gap. Germline V CDR1 and CDR2: GTSNPN, SVGIG (reference sequence). CDR3 length: 14 residues. The CDR3 spells CAWTQGLASGELFF. CDR3 nucleotides: TGTGCCTGGACCCAGGGGCTAGCTTCTGGGGAGCTGTTTTTT. The full variable domain, in which reference TRBV30 and TRBJ2-2 provide the parts outside the CDR3, is SQTIHQWPATLVQPVGSPLSLECTVEGTSNPNLYWYRQAAGRGLQLLFYSVGIGQISSEVPQNLSASRPQDRQFILSSKKLLLSDSGFYLCAWTQGLASGELFFGEGSRLTVL.

This clone was recorded once. The chain carries TRBV2 and TRBJ2-1; 10 positions agree with TRBD1. V shed 9 bases, J shed 9 bases, and the junction held 14 bases outside the gene matches. Germline V CDR1 and CDR2: SNHLY, FYNNEI. CDR3 size: 15 residues. This CDR3 is CASSVEGQGKSEQFF. DNA for the CDR3: TGTGCCAGTTCCGTGGAGGGACAGGGGAAGAGTGAGCAGTTCTTC.

V is TRBV5-6 and J is TRBJ1-2; TRBD1 is a possible D gene (6 bases). Looked up from germline, CDR1 is SGHDT and CDR2 is YYEEEE. The CDR3 runs 14 residues. V lost 3 bases to trimming and J lost 4 bases, with 13 bases between them. The CDR3 DNA reads as TGTGCCAGCAGCTCTACCCAGGGGCCCTATGGCTACACCTTC. Translation gives CASSSTQGPYGYTF.

This clone was picked up a small number of times. The chain combines TRBV4-1 with TRBJ1-3; 9 bases align to TRBD1. The germline gives CDR1 MGHRA, CDR2 YSYEKL. J was trimmed by 4 bases and V by 1 base; bases with no gene match: 8. The CDR3 runs 17 residues. The CDR3, as DNA: TGCGCCAGCAGCCAAGGGCCCGGGACAGGGTCCGGAAACACCATATATTTT. This sequence encodes CASSQGPGTGSGNTIYF.